This T cell receptor beta chain was observed in a study of cytomegalovirus exposure and HLA in healthy donors. Study conclusions and caveats: TCR clusters originating in the first cohort tended to co-occur in the roughly 120 validation repertoires, according to a later analysis. TCR beta chains numbering some 160 were designated cytomegalovirus-associated.

Some clones are missing from TCRdb's copy, which holds only in-frame ones; the method was immunoSEQ multiplex PCR. The sample lists about 160,000 clones, 86% seen once, with about 5.8% in the top ten. About this clone: Its antigen is unknown. The same CDR3 can be traced to other DNA sequences in this sample.

The source of this sequence is a woman aged 25 to 39 in good health and CMV-seronegative. Sequencing was performed on PBMCs.

The CDR3 loop reads CASSYSRGAGELFF. For the CDR3, the DNA is TGTGCCAGCAGTTACTCTCGGGGCGCCGGGGAGCTGTTTTTT. V is TRBV6-5 and J is TRBJ2-2; D possibly uses TRBD1 or TRBD2 (5 bases each). This CDR3 is 14 amino acids long. CDR1 MNHEY and CDR2 SVGAGI come from the germline V gene. V shed 0 bases and J shed 6 bases, with 8 bases lying between them.